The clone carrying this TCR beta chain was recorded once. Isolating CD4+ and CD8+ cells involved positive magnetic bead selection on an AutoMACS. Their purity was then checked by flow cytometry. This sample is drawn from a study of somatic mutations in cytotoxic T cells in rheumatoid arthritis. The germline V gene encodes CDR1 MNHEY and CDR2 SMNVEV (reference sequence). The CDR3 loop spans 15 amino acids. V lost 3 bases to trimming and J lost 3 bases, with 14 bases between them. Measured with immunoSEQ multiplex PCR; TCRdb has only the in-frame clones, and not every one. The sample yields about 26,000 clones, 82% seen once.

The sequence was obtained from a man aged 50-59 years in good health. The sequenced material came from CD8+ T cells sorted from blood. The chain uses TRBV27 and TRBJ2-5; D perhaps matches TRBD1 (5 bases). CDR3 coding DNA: TGTGCCAGCAGTTTTTTTTGGCAGGGAAAAGAGACCCAGTACTTC. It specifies CASSFFWQGKETQYF.